This TCR beta chain appears in the sequencing data of a study of blood T cell repertoires in COVID-19 (dated by TCRdb to the early 2020s). With respect to the entire study: The collaborator samples originated in the United States, Italy and Spain and spanned the acute and convalescent phases of COVID-19. The dataset comprised deeply sampled blood TCRbeta repertoires from subjects exposed to, actively infected with, or recovered from COVID-19. Sample metadata almost always included a de-identified subject ID, COVID-19 status, age in years and sex. Where HLA class I and class II types were available, the types were taken from metadata supplied by the sample provider, not from assay-based typing. The prospective study material was composed of cDNA or gDNA derived from T cells, B-cell-depleted T cells, or PBMCs. The samples were drawn from the first 160 participants of the ongoing ImmuneRACE study and from 950 to 1,500 subjects provided by 6 global collaborators. The repertoires were released in a freely available public database intended as a resource for research on the immune response to SARS-CoV-2. Broader findings and caveats from the paper: Clinical and demographic metadata were provided uncurated, with the amount varying by source and participant.

For this clone: Its specific antigen is unknown. Base qualities are missing; no much larger clone stands one base away.

The immunoSEQ Assay, a bias-controlled multiplex PCR, was used to amplify TCRbeta CDR3 regions from genomic DNA. In the source study's methods: The number of nucleated cells in each sample was estimated from the amplification of reference gene primers within the assay. To quantify the absolute abundance of each unique TCRbeta CDR3 rearrangement, sequence reads were collapsed and filtered. For each sample, productive Simpson clonality was calculated as the square root of Simpson's diversity index across productive rearrangements. Not all clones reach the TCRdb copy of this immuneACCESS table, which keeps in-frame sequences only. Checked studies attribute under half of the gap to unresolved V genes and leave the rest unexplained. V and J calls and clone size are those listed in that table; D and trimming were worked out from the DNA. The sample data list 200,000 to 300,000 clones, and 81% of these were observed just once. The ten largest account for roughly 8% of the sample.

At one collaborating source in Seattle, patients were enrolled during active infection and were followed longitudinally through the course of disease. The collaborating institutions used their own protocols to collect whole blood in K2EDTA tubes. For TCRbeta analysis, collaborators shipped samples as frozen whole blood, isolated PBMCs, or DNA extracted from either of those sample types. Deletion took 5 bases off V and 4 bases off J, with a span of 17 bases between the germline ends. The CDR3 holds 15 amino acids from the cysteine to the phenylalanine. The CDR3 DNA has 45 bases and is translated from base 1. For CDR1 and CDR2, the germline V gene lists SGHTA and FQGNSA.

This TCR derives from a woman aged 80 or older with COVID-19, enrolled during active disease. Recombination joined TRBV7-2 with TRBJ2-5; TRBD2 is perhaps the D gene, given 6 matching bases. The sample consisted of peripheral blood. The DNA sequence follows: TGTGCCAGCAGCCCTTCAGGAGGGTCCGGAGAGACCCAGTACTTC. This sequence encodes CASSPSGGSGETQYF.